One sample yielded the 25 T cell receptor beta chains listed below, sequenced in a study of regulatory T cells in long-lasting Graves disease. The authors built TCR beta libraries using iRepertoire HTBI primers and Arm-PCR of CDR3 regions. MiXCR, applied by TCRdb to the multiplex PCR reads, yields one record per CDR3 protein. The repertoire has 600,000 to 650,000 distinct CDR3 sequences, 16% of them found once; the top ten carry 15% to 20%. Time point denoted: newly diagnosed GD, antithyroid drugs for less than 3 months. Extracted RNA from PBMCs served as the source of the TCR library. These data were likewise used in another study, on T cells in Graves' hyperthyroidism and ophthalmopathy.

The sequencing used peripheral blood mononuclear cells (PBMCs), collected at new diagnosis, from a patient treated with antithyroid drugs. The receptors here all came from a woman aged 30 to 39 with Graves disease.

About this clonotype itself: A much larger clone sits a single nucleotide away, making a read error possible. V is TRBV6-1 and J is TRBJ2-7; the D is unclear. Trimming stripped 6 bases from V and 3 bases from J, with 12 bases between. CDR1 and CDR2 (germline): MNHNS, SASEGT. CDR3 length equals 13 residues. CDR3 loop: CASSPGNYYEQYF. The CDR3 nucleotides read TGTGCCAGCAGCCCGGGCAACTACTACGAGCAGTACTTC.

This sequence joins TRBV7-9 and TRBJ1-4; perhaps TRBD1 as D (6 bases). Germline CDR1 reads SEHNR; CDR2 reads FQNEAQ (reference sequence). V lost 5 bases to trimming and J lost 8 bases, with 15 bases between them. This CDR3 contains 14 residues. Written as DNA, the CDR3 is TGTGCCAGCAGCCCACAGGGAACTCGGGAAAAACTGTTTTTT. Its translation: CASSPQGTREKLFF.

In this sample, this clonotype turned up many times. The CDR3 protein is CARPPWGTYGYTF. The DNA of the CDR3 is TGTGCCAGACCCCCTTGGGGGACCTATGGCTACACCTTC. V gene TRBV2 combines with J gene TRBJ1-2; TRBD1 might be the D (5 bases). Trimming removed 9 bases from V and 4 bases from J, with 15 bases in between. The CDR3 contains 13 residues. Germline loops: CDR1 SNHLY, CDR2 FYNNEI.

This clonotype was recorded at least ten times. CDR3 sequence: CAWSSMTAFRYTF. The CDR3 bases are TGTGCCTGGAGTTCTATGACGGCCTTTCGCTACACCTTC. This chain links TRBV30 with TRBJ1-2; D unclear. CDR3 length equals 13 residues. CDR1 is GTSNPN, CDR2 SVGIG, per germline (reference sequence). Trimming took 2 bases from V and 9 from J, leaving 16 bases between them.

V is TRBV30 and J is TRBJ2-3; D may be TRBD2 (5 bases). The CDR3 loop spans 16 amino acids. Deletions cut 1 base from V and 1 base from J, with 15 bases between. Germline V gives CDR1 GTSNPN, CDR2 SVGIG (reference sequence). CDR3 nucleotide sequence: TGTGCCTGGAGTGCTGGTGGGAGTCTGGGCACAGATACGCAGTATTTT. This encodes CAWSAGGSLGTDTQYF.

Ten or more counts support this clonotype. The chain carries TRBV28 and TRBJ2-1, with 8 nucleotides matching TRBD2. The CDR3 runs 14 residues. CDR1 MDHEN and CDR2 SYDVKM come from the germline V gene. After removal of 3 bases from V and 11 bases from J, the junction contained 9 bases not matched to a gene. CDR3 sequence (DNA): TGTGCCAGCAGTTTCCTAGCGGGCCAGAATAAGCAGTTCTTC. It is translated as CASSFLAGQNKQFF.

This clonotype occurred a few times. The chain has TRBV3-1 and TRBJ1-1; D remains unclear. This CDR3 spans 13 amino acids. The germline V and J ends were trimmed by 3 bases and 1 base, with 6 bases remaining between them. Germline CDR1 reads LGHDT; CDR2 reads YNNKEL (reference sequence). The CDR3 nucleotides read TGTGCCAGCAGCCATCTAGGGAACACTGAAGCTTTCTTT. Residues: CASSHLGNTEAFF.

This rearrangement joins TRBV13 to TRBJ1-1; D might be TRBD1 (5 bases). The CDR3 has 13 residues. The ends were cut back, 4 bases at V and 6 bases at J, with 12 bases in the middle. Germline-derived CDR1 and CDR2 are PRHDT and FYEKMQ (reference sequence). CDR3 loop: CASSSPWGAEAFF. The CDR3 coding sequence is TGTGCCAGCAGCTCCCCGTGGGGGGCTGAAGCTTTCTTT.

The chain links TRBV7-8 to TRBJ1-3, with D possibly being TRBD1 (6 bases). The V gene lost 2 bases and the J gene lost 1 base, with 12 bases spanning the gap. Germline loops: CDR1 SGHVS, CDR2 FQNEAQ. The CDR3 sequence is 16 residues long. CDR3 DNA sequence: TGTGCCAGCAGCTTACTGAGGGGGGGGTCTGGAAACACCATATATTTT. Translating gives CASSLLRGGSGNTIYF.

This clonotype was picked up many times. This chain connects TRBV13 to TRBJ2-7; D is unclear. Germline V CDR1 and CDR2: PRHDT, FYEKMQ (reference sequence). This CDR3 contains 13 residues. V was shortened by 3 bases and J by 5 bases, with 11 bases between the two germline ends. This CDR3 reads CASSFSSVDEQYF. As DNA, the CDR3 is TGTGCCAGCAGCTTCTCATCGGTCGACGAGCAGTACTTC.

This clonotype was recorded at least ten times. The CDR3 DNA sequence: TGTGCCAGCAGTTTAGAGCGCAGGGAACTCACAGATACGCAGTATTTT. It yields the protein CASSLERRELTDTQYF. The chain links TRBV12-3 or TRBV12-4 to TRBJ2-3, with D perhaps TRBD1 (5 bases). Trimming pared 1 base from V and 2 bases from J, leaving 13 bases between. The CDR3 runs 16 residues.

This clonotype was counted a single time. This may be a read error, as it is one base from a much larger clone. This sequence joins TRBV7-2 and TRBJ2-4; perhaps TRBD2 as D (5 bases). Germline CDR1 is SGHTA and CDR2 is FQGNSA. The CDR3 has 15 amino acids. CDR3 protein: CASGLGSVTKNIQYF. CDR3 coding DNA: TGTGCCAGCGGCTTAGGGAGCGTGACCAAAAACATTCAGTACTTC.

V usage is TRBV15 and J usage is TRBJ2-7; weak D call: TRBD1 (7 bases). Trimming stripped 5 bases from V and 4 bases from J, with 15 bases between. Per germline, CDR1 LNHNV and CDR2 YYDKDF (reference sequence). This CDR3 has 14 amino acids. CDR3 in amino acids: CATSPSRGDYEQYF. CDR3 in DNA: TGTGCCACCAGCCCGAGCAGGGGGGATTACGAGCAGTACTTC.

This clonotype was counted at least ten times. This rearrangement joins TRBV3-1 to TRBJ1-1; TRBD1 matches at 7 bases. CDR1 is LGHDT, CDR2 YNNKEL, per germline (reference sequence). CDR3 size: 13 residues. The J segment lost 6 bases and the V segment lost 4 bases, leaving 5 bases of the junction unmatched. CDR3 coding DNA: TGTGCCAGCAGCCCGCTAACAGGGGCTGAAGCTTTCTTT. Its translation is CASSPLTGAEAFF.

This clonotype was observed a handful of times. This sequence joins TRBV6-4 and TRBJ1-2; TRBD1 agrees at 12 bases. Germline V CDR1 and CDR2: MRHNA, SNTAGT. The V gene end was trimmed by 5 bases and the J gene end by 3 bases; junction bases not matched to a gene: 10. The CDR3 is made up of 17 amino acids. The CDR3 nucleotides read TGTGCCAGCAGTCCGGGGACAGGGGGCGCTTTTTACTATGGCTACACCTTC. Its protein is CASSPGTGGAFYYGYTF.

The V and J genes are TRBV9 and TRBJ1-2; 12 nucleotides match TRBD1. The V and J ends lost 4 bases and 8 bases, in that order; junction bases with no gene match: 12. From germline, CDR1 is SGDLS and CDR2 YYNGEE. The CDR3 consists of 16 residues. The DNA for the CDR3 is TGTGCCAGCAGCCACAACCTGGGACAGGGGGCGGAGGGCTACACCTTC. It specifies CASSHNLGQGAEGYTF.

The chain couples TRBV6-9 to TRBJ2-1; weak D call: TRBD2 (5 bases). Looked up from germline, CDR1 is MNHGY and CDR2 is SVAAGI. V was pared by 3 bases and J by 8 bases, with 11 bases between. The CDR3 runs to 13 residues. CDR3 in amino acids: CASSYPPGYEQFF. Written as DNA, the CDR3 is TGTGCCAGCAGTTACCCACCGGGATATGAGCAGTTCTTC.

This chain connects TRBV20-1 to TRBJ2-1, with D maybe TRBD2 (5 bases). Germline CDR1 is DFQATT and CDR2 is SNEGSKA (reference sequence). Trimming shortened V by 1 base and J by 5 bases, and 12 bases separated the two germline ends. CDR3 length: 14 amino acids. In nucleotides, the CDR3 is TGCAGTGCTAGAGGACGGACTGTCAACAATGAGCAGTTCTTC. It yields the protein CSARGRTVNNEQFF.

At least ten counts were recorded for this clonotype. The genes are TRBV18 and TRBJ1-4; D not certain. Germline V gene sequence: CDR1 KGHSH, CDR2 LQKENI. V was trimmed by 2 bases and J by 0 bases, leaving 10 bases between them. CDR3 length: 16 amino acids. CDR3 residues: CASSPVTAATNEKLFF. The CDR3 DNA sequence: TGTGCCAGCTCACCAGTCACAGCTGCAACTAATGAAAAACTGTTTTTT. Full variable domain (remainder filled in from reference TRBV18 and TRBJ1-4): NAGVMQNPRHLVRRRGQEARLRCSPMKGHSHVYWYRQLPEEGLKFMVYLQKENIIDESGMPKERFSAEFPKEGPSILRIQQVVRGDSAAYFCASSPVTAATNEKLFFGSGTQLSVL.

This clonotype showed up just a few times. The chain couples TRBV3-1 to TRBJ2-5; a weak D match, TRBD1 (6 bases). V was trimmed by 1 base and J by 4 bases, leaving 10 bases between them. Per germline, CDR1 LGHDT and CDR2 YNNKEL (reference sequence). This CDR3 contains 14 residues. CDR3 amino acids: CASSQVQGRETQYF. The CDR3 region has the DNA TGTGCCAGCAGCCAAGTACAGGGACGAGAGACCCAGTACTTC.

This rearrangement joins TRBV6-1 to TRBJ1-2; 8 nucleotides align to TRBD1. This CDR3 region has 13 residues. Germline loops: CDR1 MNHNS, CDR2 SASEGT. J gave up 7 bases and V 5 bases, and 6 bases lay outside the gene matches. CDR3 sequence (DNA): TGTGCCAGCAGTCGGACAGGGTTTTCTGGCTACACCTTC. Translating it yields CASSRTGFSGYTF.

This clonotype has a count of ten or more. The J gene is TRBJ2-1, the V gene TRBV6-1; 10 bases are a match to TRBD2. CDR1 and CDR2 (germline): MNHNS, SASEGT. The trim removed 1 base at V and 10 bases at J, leaving 7 bases unmatched. The length of the CDR3 is 15 residues. The DNA for the CDR3 is TGTGCCAGCAGTGAAGTTGCTAGCGGGAGACGAGAGCAGTTCTTC. It encodes CASSEVASGRREQFF.

This clonotype appeared many times. V gene TRBV28 combines with J gene TRBJ2-7; no clear D. This CDR3 spans 13 amino acids. V lost 6 bases and J lost 4, with 13 bases in between. From germline, CDR1 is MDHEN and CDR2 SYDVKM. This chain's CDR3 is CASRPSVRYEQYF. In nucleotides, the CDR3 is TGTGCCAGCAGGCCCTCCGTGAGGTACGAGCAGTACTTC.

The rearrangement joins TRBV9 to TRBJ2-3; no firm D call. V lost 6 bases to trimming and J lost 2 bases, with 13 bases between them. The germline CDR1 and CDR2 sequences are SGDLS and YYNGEE. The CDR3 runs to 14 residues. CDR3 DNA: TGTGCCAGCAATCTCGGCGGATTCACAGATACGCAGTATTTT. It encodes CASNLGGFTDTQYF.

This clonotype came up a few times. V and J are TRBV19 and TRBJ1-2; D is possibly TRBD1 (6 bases). Germline-derived CDR1 and CDR2 are LNHDA and SQIVND (reference sequence). CDR3 size: 13 residues. V gave up 6 bases and J gave up 4 bases, with 12 bases separating them. CDR3 bases: TGTGCCAGTAGCTGGACGGACAGCTATGGCTACACCTTC. Encoded protein: CASSWTDSYGYTF. The complete variable domain, with remaining parts taken from reference TRBV19 and TRBJ1-2, reads DGGITQSPKYLFRKEGQNVTLSCEQNLNHDAMYWYRQDPGQGLRLIYYSQIVNDFQKGDIAEGYSVSREKKESFPLTVTSAQKNPTAFYLCASSWTDSYGYTFGSGTRLTVV.